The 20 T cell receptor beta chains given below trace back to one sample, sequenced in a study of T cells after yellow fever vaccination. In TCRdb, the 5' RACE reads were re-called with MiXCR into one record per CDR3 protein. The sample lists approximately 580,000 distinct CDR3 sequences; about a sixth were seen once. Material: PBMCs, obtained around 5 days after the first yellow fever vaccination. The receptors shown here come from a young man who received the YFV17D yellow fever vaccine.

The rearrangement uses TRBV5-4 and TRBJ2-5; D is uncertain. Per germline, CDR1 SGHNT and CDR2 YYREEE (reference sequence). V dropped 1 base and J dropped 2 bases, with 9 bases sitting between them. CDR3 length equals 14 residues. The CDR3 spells CASSLFTRQETQYF. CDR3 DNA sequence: TGTGCCAGCAGCTTGTTCACCCGACAAGAGACCCAGTACTTC.

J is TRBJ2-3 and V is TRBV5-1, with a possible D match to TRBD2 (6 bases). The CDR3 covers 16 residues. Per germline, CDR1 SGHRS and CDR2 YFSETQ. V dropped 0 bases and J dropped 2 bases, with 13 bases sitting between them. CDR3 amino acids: CASSLGVGGVTDTQYF. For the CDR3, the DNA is TGCGCCAGCAGCTTGGGCGTTGGCGGGGTCACAGATACGCAGTATTTT.

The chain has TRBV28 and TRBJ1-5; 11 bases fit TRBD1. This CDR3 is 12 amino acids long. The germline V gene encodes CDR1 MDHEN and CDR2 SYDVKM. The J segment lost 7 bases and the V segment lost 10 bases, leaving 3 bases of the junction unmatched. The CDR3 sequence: CAMGQGGQPQHF. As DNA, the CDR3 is TGTGCCATGGGACAGGGGGGACAGCCCCAGCATTTT.

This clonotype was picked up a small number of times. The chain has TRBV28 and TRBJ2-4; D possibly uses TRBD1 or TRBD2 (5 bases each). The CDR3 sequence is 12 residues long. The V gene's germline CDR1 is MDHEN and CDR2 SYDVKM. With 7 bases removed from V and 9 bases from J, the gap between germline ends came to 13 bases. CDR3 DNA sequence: TGTGCCAGCATGAGAGGGCAGGGCATTCAGTACTTC. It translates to CASMRGQGIQYF.

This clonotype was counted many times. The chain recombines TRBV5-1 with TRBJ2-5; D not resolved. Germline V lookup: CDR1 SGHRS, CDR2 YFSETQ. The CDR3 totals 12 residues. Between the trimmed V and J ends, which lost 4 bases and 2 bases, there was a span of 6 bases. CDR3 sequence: CASSGSQETQYF. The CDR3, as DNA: TGCGCCAGCAGCGGATCTCAAGAGACCCAGTACTTC. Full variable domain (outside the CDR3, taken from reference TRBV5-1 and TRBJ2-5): KAGVTQTPRYLIKTRGQQVTLSCSPISGHRSVSWYQQTPGQGLQFLFEYFSETQRNKGNFPGRFSGRQFSNSRSEMNVSTLELGDSALYLCASSGSQETQYFGPGTRLLVL.

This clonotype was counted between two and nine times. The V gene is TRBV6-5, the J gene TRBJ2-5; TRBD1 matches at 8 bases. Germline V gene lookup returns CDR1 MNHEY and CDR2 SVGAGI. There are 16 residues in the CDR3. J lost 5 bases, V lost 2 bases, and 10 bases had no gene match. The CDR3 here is CASSYQDRASRETQYF. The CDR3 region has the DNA TGTGCCAGCAGTTACCAGGACAGGGCGTCGAGGGAGACCCAGTACTTC.

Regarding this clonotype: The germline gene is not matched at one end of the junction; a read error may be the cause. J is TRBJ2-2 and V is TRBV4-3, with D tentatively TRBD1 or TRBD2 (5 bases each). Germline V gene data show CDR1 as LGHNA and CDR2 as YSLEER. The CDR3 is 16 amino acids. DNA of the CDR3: TGCGCCAGCAGCCGATTATGGGGCGGGCACACCGGGGAGCAGTTTTTT. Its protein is CASSRLWGGHTGEQFF.

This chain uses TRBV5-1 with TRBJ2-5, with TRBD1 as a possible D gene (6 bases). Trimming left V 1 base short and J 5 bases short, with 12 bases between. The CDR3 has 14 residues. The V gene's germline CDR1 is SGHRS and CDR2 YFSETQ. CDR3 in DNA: TGCGCCAGCAGCTTGTTACAGGGTGGGGAGACCCAGTACTTC. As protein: CASSLLQGGETQYF.

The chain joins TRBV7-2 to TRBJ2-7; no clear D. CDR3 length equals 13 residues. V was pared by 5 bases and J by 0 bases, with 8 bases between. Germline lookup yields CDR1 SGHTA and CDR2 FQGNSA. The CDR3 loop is CASSLDHSYEQYF. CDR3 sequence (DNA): TGTGCCAGCAGCCTAGACCACTCCTACGAGCAGTACTTC.

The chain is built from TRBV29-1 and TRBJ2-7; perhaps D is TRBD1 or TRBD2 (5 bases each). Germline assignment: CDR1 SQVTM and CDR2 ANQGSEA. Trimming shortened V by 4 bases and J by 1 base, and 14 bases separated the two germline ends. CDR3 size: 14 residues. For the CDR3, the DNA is TGCAGCGTTGCCTCTTGGGGGAAGTCCTACGAGCAGTACTTC. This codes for CSVASWGKSYEQYF.

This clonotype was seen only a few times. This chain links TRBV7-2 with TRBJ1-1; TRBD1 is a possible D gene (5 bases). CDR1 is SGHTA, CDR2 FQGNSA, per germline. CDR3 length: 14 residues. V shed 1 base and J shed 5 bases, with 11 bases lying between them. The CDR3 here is CASSLEPGRTEAFF. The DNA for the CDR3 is TGTGCCAGCAGCTTAGAGCCAGGGCGGACTGAAGCTTTCTTT.

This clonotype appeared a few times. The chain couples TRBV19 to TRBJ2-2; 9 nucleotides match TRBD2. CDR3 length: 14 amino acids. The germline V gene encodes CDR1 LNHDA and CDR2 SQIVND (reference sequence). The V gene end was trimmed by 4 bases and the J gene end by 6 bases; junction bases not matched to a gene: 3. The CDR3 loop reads CASSTQRGAGELFF. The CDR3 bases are TGTGCCAGTAGTACCCAGCGGGGGGCCGGGGAGCTGTTTTTT.

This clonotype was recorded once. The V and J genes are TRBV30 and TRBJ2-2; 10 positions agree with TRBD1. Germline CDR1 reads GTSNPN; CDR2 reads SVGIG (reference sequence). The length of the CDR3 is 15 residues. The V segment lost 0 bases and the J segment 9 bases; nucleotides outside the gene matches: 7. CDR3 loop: CAWSVRGTGERELFF. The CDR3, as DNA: TGTGCCTGGAGTGTACGGGGGACAGGGGAACGGGAGCTGTTTTTT.

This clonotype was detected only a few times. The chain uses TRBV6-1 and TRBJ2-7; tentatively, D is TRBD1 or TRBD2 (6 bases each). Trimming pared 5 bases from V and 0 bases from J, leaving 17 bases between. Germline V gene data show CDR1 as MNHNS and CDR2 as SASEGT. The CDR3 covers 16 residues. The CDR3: CASSPGVAGDSYEQYF. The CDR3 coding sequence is TGTGCCAGCAGTCCGGGGGTGGCAGGGGACTCCTACGAGCAGTACTTC.

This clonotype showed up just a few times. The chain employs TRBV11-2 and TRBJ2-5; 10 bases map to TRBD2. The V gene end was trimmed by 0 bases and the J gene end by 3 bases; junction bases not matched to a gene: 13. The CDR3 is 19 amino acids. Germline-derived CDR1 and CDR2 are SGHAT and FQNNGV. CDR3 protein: CASSLEVGGLAGAKETQYF. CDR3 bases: TGTGCCAGCAGCTTAGAGGTTGGGGGGCTAGCGGGGGCCAAAGAGACCCAGTACTTC.

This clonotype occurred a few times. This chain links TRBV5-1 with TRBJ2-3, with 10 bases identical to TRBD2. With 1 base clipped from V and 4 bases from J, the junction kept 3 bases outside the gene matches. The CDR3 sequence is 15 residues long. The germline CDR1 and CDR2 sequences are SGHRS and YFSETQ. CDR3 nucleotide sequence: TGCGCCAGCAGCTTGAAAGCGGGGGGGTCAGATACGCAGTATTTT. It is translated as CASSLKAGGSDTQYF.

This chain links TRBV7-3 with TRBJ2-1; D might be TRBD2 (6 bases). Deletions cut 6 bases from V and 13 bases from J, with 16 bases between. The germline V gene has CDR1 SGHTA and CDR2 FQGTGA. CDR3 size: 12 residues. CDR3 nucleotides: TGTGCCAGCAGGTTCGACGAGGGAGGACAGTTCTTC. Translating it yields CASRFDEGGQFF.

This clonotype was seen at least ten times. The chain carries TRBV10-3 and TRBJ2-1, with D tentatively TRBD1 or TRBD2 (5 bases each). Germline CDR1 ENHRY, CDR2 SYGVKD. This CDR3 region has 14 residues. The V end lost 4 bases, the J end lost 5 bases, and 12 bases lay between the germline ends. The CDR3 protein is CAISGDLTNNEQFF. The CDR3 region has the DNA TGTGCCATCAGTGGGGACCTAACAAACAATGAGCAGTTCTTC.

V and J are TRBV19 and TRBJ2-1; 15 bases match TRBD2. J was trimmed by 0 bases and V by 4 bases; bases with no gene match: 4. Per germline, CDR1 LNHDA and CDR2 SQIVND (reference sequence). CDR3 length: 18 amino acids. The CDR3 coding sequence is TGTGCCAGTAGTACGGGACTAGCGGGGGGACCCTCCTACAATGAGCAGTTCTTC. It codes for CASSTGLAGGPSYNEQFF.

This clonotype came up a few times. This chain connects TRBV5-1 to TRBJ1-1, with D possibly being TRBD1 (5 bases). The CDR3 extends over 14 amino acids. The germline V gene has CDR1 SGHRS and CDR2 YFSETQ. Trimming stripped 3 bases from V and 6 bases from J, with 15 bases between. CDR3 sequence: CASSSRASKAEAFF. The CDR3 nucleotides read TGCGCCAGCAGCTCCAGGGCCAGCAAGGCTGAAGCTTTCTTT.